What follows describes a single T cell receptor beta chain. Antigen: not known. Using immunoSEQ multiplex PCR, the repertoire was profiled, and TCRdb retains in-frame clones only, with some absent. In the table there are some 26,000 clones, 80% to 90% of which are singletons. The CDR3 is 16 amino acids. Trimming at V came to 11 bases and at J to 6 bases, leaving 14 bases not matched to a gene. Germline values: CDR1 LNHDA, CDR2 SQIVND (reference sequence). The data belong to a study of T cells in localized non-small cell lung cancer. Study-wide results and limits: Among blood samples, higher T cell density accompanied longer overall survival. It was uninvolved adjacent lung that showed the highest T cell clonality, exceeding tumor. A median 57 of the top 100 tumor clones appeared in adjacent lung. Because researchers sequenced only one region of the tumor, heterogeneity is still possible.

The chain has TRBV19 and TRBJ2-2; TRBD2 agrees at 11 bases. This clonotype originated in a woman aged 18 to 55 with stage I lung adenocarcinoma. The material was peripheral blood, obtained before any cancer treatment. Here the CDR3 reads CAGQRLAGGVAGELFF. The CDR3 bases are TGTGCCGGGCAGAGGCTAGCGGGAGGAGTGGCCGGGGAGCTGTTTTTT. Variable domain in full (rest from reference TRBV19 and TRBJ2-2): DGGITQSPKYLFRKEGQNVTLSCEQNLNHDAMYWYRQDPGQGLRLIYYSQIVNDFQKGDIAEGYSVSREKKESFPLTVTSAQKNPTAFYLCAGQRLAGGVAGELFFGEGSRLTVL.